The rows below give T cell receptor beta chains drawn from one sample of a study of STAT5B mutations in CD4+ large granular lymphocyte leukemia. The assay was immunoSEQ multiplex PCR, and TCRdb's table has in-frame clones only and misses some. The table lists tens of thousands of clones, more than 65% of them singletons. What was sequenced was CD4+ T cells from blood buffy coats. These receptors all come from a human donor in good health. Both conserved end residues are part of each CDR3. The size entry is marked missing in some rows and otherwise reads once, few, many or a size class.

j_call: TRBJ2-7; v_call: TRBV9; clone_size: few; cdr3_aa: CASSLHQAAYEQYF
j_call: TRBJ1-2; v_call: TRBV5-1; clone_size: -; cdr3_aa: CASSLDEGISGYTF
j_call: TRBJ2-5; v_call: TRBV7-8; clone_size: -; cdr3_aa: CASSLFSQETQYF
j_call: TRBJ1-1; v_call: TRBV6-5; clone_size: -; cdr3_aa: CASSRSGEAFF
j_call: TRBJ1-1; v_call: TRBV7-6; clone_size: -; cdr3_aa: CASSLDRAGNTEAFF
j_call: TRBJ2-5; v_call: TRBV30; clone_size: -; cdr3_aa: CAWGKKDRVQETQYF
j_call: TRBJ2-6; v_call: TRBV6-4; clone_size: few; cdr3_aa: CASSDSSSGANVLTF
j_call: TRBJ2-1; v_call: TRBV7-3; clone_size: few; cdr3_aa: CASRVPGEMVF
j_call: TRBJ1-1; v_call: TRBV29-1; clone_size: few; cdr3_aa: CSVDVGPDRF
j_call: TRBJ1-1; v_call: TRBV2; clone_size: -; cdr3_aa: CASSARRMVNTEAFF
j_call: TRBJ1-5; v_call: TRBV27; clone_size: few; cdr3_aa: CASRYPGGQPQHF
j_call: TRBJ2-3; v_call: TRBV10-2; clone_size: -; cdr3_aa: CASRLSDRGLDTQYF
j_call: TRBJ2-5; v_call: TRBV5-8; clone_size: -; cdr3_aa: CASSLRAGTSDQETQYF
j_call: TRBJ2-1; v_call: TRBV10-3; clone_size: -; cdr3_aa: CAISPLAGGAYNEQFF
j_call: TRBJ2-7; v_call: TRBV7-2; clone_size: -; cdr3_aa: CASSLISGGIYEQYF
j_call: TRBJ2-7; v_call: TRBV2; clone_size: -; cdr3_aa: CASSPATEQYF
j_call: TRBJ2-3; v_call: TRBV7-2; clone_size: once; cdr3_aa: CASSLAGKGTDTQYF
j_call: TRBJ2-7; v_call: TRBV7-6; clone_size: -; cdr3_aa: CASSPGTGRNEQYF
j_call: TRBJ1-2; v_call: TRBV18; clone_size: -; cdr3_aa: CASSGAQGSGYGYTF
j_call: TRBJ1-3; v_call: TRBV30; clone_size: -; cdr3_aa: CAWSVKGSGNTIYF
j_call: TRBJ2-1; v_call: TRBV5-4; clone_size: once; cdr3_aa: CASSPKGGQGPYNEQFF
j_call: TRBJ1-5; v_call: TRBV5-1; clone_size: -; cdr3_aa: CASSLEGGGNQPQHF
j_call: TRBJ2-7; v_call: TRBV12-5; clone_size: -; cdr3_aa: CASGLESGRGYEQYF
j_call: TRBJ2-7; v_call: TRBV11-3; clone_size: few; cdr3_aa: CASSLVQGPYEQYF
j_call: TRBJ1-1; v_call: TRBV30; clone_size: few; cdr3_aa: CAWSDRTEAFF
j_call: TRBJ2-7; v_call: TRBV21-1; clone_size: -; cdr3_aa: CASSDFYEQYF
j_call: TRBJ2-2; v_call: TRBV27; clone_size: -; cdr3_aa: CASRWGGNTGELFF
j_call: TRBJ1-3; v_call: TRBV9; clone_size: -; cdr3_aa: CASSPRQAAGNTIYF
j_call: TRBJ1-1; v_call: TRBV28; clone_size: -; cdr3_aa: CASRTGGTEAFF
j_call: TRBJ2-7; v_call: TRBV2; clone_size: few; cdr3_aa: CASSASTGEQYF
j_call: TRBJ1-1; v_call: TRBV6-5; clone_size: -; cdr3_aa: CASSYSGNQGTEAFF
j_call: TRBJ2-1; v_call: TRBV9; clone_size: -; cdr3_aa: CASSAGGSDRGLYNEQFF
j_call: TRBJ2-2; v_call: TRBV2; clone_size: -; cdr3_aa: CASRSGGATPGELFF
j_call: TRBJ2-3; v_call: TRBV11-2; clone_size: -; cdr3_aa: CASSLGQGTEDTQYF
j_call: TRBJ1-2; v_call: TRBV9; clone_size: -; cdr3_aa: CASSVAEGAKLTGYTF
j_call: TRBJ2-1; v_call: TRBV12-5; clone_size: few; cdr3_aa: CASGLVDDEQFF
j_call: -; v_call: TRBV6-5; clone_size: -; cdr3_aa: CASSPGTSHYEQYF
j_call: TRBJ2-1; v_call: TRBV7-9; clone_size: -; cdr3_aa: CASSLVTGTGGRNEQFF
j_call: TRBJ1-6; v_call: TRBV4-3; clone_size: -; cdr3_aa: CASSQEQGANSPLHF
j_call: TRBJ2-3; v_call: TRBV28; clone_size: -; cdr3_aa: CASSLTLSGIRGTDTQYF
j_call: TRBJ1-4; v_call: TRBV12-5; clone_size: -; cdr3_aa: CASGSGTVGVGEKLFF
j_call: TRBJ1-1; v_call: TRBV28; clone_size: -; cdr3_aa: CASKPSGSGWAEAFF
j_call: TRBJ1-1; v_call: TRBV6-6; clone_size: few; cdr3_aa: CASSLLGQPKLF
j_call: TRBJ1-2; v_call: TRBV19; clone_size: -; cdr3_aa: CASSRDGANYGYTF
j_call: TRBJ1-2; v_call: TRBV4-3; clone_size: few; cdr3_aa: CASSQGRLVGGYTF
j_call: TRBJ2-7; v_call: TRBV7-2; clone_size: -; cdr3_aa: CASSLDPGLSGEQYF
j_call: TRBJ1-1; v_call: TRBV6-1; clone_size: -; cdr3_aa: CASSEPRDPMNTEAFF
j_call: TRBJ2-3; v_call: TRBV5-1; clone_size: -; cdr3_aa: CASSLAQTTGDTQYF
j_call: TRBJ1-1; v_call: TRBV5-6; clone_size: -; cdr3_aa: CASSFRNRGGTEAFF
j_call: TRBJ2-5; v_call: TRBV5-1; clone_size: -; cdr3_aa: CASSPGQGAALETQYF
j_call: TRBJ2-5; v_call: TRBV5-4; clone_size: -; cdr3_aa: CASSLRVRTQETQYF
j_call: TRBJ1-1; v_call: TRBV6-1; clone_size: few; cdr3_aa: CASSAGRVEAFF
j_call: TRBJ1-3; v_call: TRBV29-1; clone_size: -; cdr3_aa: CSVGGTDTFSGNTIYF
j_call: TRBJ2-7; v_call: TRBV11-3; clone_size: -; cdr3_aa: CASSNTPYEQYF
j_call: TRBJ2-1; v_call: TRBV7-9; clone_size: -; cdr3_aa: CASSLDRRGEQFF
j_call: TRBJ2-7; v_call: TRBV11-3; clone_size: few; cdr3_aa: CASSLLAGYHEQYF